The TCR beta chain under discussion was sequenced for a study of blood T cell repertoires in COVID-19. In the study overall: Samples taken during acute and convalescent COVID-19 were collected in the United States, Italy and Spain. PBMCs, B-cell-depleted T cells, or T cells were the source of the cDNA or gDNA that made up the material.

In the original analysis: Quantification of nucleated cells was approximated via reference gene primer amplification. The protocol was immunoSEQ multiplex PCR, while the TCRdb copy is restricted to in-frame clones and leaves out a portion. Clone size and V and J calls were adopted from that table, with D and trimming inferred from the DNA. This repertoire shows around 95,000 clones, over 75% found once; its top ten account for 9.5% to 12%. Germline V gives CDR1 SGHDT, CDR2 YYEEEE. The CDR3 is 18 residues long. The V gene end was trimmed by 1 base and the J gene end by 2 bases; junction bases not matched to a gene: 3.

This sequence joins TRBV5-6 and TRBJ2-2, with 15 bases identical to TRBD2. This TCR derives from a woman older than 75 with acute or convalescent COVID-19. Sequencing was performed on peripheral blood. CDR3 sequence (DNA): TGTGCCAGCAGCTTGTTGGGACTAGCGGGGGGTAACACCGGGGAGCTGTTTTTT. It codes for CASSLLGLAGGNTGELFF.